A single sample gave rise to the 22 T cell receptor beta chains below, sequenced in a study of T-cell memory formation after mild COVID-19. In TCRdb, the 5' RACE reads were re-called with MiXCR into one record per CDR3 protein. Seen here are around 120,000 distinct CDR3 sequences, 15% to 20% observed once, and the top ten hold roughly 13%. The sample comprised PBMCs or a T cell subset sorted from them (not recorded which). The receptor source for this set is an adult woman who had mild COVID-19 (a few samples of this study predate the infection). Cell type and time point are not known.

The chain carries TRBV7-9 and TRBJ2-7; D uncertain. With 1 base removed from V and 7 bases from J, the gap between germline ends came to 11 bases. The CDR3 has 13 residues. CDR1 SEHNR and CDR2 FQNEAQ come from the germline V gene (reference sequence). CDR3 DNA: TGTGCCAGCAGCTTAGAGGTCTCTGGGGAGCAGTACTTC. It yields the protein CASSLEVSGEQYF.

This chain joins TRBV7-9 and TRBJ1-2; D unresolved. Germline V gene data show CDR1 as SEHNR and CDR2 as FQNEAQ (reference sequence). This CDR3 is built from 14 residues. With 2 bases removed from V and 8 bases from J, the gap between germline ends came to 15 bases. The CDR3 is CASSLYQERVGYTF. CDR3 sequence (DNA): TGTGCCAGCAGCTTATATCAGGAGAGGGTCGGCTACACCTTC.

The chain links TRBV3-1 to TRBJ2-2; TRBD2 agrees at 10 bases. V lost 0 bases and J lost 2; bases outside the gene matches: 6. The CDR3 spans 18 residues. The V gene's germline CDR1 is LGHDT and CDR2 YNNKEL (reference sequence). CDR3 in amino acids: CASSQDRASGGNTGELFF. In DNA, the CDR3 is TGTGCCAGCAGCCAAGATAGGGCTAGCGGGGGCAACACCGGGGAGCTGTTTTTT.

CDR3 bases: TGTGCCAGCAGCGCGACGGCCCACAGGGTTGTAGCAGATACGCAGTATTTT. Its protein is CASSATAHRVVADTQYF. The chain carries TRBV9 and TRBJ2-3, with D perhaps TRBD1 (6 bases). Germline assignment: CDR1 SGDLS and CDR2 YYNGEE. V gave up 3 bases and J gave up 4 bases, with 21 bases separating them. The CDR3 covers 17 residues.

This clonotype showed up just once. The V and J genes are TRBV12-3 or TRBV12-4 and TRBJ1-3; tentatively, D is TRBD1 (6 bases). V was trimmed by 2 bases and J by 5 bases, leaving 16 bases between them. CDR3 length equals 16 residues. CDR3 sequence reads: CASSLIQGSSRNTIYF. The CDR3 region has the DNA TGTGCCAGCAGTTTAATACAGGGCAGTTCCCGAAACACCATATATTTT.

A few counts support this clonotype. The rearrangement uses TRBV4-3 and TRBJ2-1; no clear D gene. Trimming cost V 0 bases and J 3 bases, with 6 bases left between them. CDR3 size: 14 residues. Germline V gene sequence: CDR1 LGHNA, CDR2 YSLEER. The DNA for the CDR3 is TGCGCCAGCAGCCAAGATTTAGGCTACAATGAGCAGTTCTTC. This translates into CASSQDLGYNEQFF.

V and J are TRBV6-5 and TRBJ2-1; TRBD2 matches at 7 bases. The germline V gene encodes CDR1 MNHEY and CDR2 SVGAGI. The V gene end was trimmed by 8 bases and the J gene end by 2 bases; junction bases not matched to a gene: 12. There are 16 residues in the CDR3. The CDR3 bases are TGTGCCAGCTCCGATAGGCGGGAGATCGCCTACAATGAGCAGTTCTTC. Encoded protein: CASSDRREIAYNEQFF.

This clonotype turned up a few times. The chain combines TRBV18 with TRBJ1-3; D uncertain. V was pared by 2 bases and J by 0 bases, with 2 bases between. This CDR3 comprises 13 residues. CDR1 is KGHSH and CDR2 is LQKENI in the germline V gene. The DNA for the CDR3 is TGTGCCAGCTCACCATCCTCTGGAAACACCATATATTTT. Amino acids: CASSPSSGNTIYF.

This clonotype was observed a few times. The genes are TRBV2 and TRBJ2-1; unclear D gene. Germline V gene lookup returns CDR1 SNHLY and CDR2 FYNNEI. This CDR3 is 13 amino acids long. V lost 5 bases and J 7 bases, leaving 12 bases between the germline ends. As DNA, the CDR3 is TGTGCCAGCAGTTTCTCGACTTTTAATGAGCAGTTCTTC. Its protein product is CASSFSTFNEQFF.

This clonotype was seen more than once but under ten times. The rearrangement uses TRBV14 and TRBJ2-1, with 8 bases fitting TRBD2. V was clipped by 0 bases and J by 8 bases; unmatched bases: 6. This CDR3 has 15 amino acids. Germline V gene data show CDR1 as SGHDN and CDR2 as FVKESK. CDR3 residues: CASSQEYGRADEQFF. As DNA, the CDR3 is TGTGCCAGCAGCCAAGAGTACGGGAGGGCCGATGAGCAGTTCTTC. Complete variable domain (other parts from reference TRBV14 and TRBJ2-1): EAGVTQFPSHSVIEKGQTVTLRCDPISGHDNLYWYRRVMGKEIKFLLHFVKESKQDESGMPNNRFLAERTGGTYSTLKVQPAELEDSGVYFCASSQEYGRADEQFFGPGTRLTVL.

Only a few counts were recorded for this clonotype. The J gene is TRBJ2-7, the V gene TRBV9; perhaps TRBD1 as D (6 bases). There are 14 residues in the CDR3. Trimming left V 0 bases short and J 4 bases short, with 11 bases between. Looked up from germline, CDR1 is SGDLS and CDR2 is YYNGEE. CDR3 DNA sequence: TGTGCCAGCAGCGTAGGGACAGCGGAGTACGAGCAGTACTTC. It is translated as CASSVGTAEYEQYF.

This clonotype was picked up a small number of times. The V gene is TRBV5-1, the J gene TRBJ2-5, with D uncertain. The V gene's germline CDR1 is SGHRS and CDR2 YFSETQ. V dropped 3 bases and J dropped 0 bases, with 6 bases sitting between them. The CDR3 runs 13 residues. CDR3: CASSYQDQETQYF. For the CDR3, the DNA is TGCGCCAGCAGCTACCAGGACCAAGAGACCCAGTACTTC.

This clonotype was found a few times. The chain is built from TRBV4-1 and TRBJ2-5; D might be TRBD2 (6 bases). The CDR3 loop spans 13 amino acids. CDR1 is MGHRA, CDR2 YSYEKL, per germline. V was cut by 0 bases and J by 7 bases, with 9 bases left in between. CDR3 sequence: CASSQDGGGTQYF. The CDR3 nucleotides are TGCGCCAGCAGCCAAGATGGGGGAGGGACCCAGTACTTC.

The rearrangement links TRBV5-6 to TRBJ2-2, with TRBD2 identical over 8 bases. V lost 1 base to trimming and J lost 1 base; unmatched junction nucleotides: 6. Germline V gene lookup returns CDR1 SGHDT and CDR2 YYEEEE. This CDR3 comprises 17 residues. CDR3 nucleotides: TGTGCCAGCAGCTTGTCTATTAGCGGGGTGAACACCGGGGAGCTGTTTTTT. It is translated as CASSLSISGVNTGELFF.

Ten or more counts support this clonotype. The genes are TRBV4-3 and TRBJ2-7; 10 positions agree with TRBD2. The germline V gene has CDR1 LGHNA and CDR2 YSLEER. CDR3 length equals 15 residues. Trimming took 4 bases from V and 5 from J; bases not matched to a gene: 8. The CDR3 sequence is CASSRGGTSVDEQYF. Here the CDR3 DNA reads TGCGCCAGCAGCCGGGGCGGGACTAGCGTTGACGAGCAGTACTTC.

The CDR3 is CASSLEDRTYEQYF. CDR3 bases: TGCGCCAGCAGCCTCGAGGACCGAACCTACGAGCAGTACTTC. The chain joins TRBV5-1 to TRBJ2-7; the D is unclear. Germline CDR1 SGHRS, CDR2 YFSETQ. The CDR3 sequence is 14 residues long. V was cut by 4 bases and J by 2 bases, with 13 bases left in between.

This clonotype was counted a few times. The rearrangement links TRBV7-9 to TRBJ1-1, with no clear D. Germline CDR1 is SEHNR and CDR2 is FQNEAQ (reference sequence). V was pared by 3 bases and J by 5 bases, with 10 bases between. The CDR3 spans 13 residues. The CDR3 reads CASSFTTTTEAFF. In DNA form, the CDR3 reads TGTGCCAGCAGCTTCACGACGACAACTGAAGCTTTCTTT.

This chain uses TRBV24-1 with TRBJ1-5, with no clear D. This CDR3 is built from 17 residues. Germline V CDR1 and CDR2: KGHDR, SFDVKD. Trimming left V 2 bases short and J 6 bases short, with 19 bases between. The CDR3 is CATSDSLNSKRGQPQHF. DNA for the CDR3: TGTGCCACCAGTGATTCCCTTAACTCTAAACGGGGTCAGCCCCAGCATTTT.

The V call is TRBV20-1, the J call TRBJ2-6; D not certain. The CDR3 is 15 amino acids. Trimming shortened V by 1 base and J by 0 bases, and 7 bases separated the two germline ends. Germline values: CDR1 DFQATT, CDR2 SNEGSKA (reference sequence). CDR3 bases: TGCAGTGCTAGAGCTCAGGACTCTGGGGCCAACGTCCTGACTTTC. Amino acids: CSARAQDSGANVLTF.

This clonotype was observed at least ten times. CDR3 coding DNA: TGTGCCACCAGCAGAGAGGGCCTGAGCTCCTACAATGAGCAGTTCTTC. This translates into CATSREGLSSYNEQFF. V gene TRBV15 combines with J gene TRBJ2-1; no reliable D call. The CDR3 runs 16 residues. Germline V gene lookup returns CDR1 LNHNV and CDR2 YYDKDF (reference sequence). Trimming shortened V by 0 bases and J by 0 bases, and 9 bases separated the two germline ends.

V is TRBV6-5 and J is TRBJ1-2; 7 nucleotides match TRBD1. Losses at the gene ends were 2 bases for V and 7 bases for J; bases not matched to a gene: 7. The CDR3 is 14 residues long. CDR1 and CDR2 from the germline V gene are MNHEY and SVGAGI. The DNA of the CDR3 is TGTGCCAGCAGTTACGCTGACAGGGCGGTTGGCTACACCTTC. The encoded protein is CASSYADRAVGYTF.

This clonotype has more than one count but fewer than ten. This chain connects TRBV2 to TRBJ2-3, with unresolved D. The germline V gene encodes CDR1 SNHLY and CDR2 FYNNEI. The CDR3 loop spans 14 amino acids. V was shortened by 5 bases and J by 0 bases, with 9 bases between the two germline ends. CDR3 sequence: CASSPTQSTDTQYF. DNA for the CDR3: TGTGCCAGCAGTCCAACGCAGAGCACAGATACGCAGTATTTT.